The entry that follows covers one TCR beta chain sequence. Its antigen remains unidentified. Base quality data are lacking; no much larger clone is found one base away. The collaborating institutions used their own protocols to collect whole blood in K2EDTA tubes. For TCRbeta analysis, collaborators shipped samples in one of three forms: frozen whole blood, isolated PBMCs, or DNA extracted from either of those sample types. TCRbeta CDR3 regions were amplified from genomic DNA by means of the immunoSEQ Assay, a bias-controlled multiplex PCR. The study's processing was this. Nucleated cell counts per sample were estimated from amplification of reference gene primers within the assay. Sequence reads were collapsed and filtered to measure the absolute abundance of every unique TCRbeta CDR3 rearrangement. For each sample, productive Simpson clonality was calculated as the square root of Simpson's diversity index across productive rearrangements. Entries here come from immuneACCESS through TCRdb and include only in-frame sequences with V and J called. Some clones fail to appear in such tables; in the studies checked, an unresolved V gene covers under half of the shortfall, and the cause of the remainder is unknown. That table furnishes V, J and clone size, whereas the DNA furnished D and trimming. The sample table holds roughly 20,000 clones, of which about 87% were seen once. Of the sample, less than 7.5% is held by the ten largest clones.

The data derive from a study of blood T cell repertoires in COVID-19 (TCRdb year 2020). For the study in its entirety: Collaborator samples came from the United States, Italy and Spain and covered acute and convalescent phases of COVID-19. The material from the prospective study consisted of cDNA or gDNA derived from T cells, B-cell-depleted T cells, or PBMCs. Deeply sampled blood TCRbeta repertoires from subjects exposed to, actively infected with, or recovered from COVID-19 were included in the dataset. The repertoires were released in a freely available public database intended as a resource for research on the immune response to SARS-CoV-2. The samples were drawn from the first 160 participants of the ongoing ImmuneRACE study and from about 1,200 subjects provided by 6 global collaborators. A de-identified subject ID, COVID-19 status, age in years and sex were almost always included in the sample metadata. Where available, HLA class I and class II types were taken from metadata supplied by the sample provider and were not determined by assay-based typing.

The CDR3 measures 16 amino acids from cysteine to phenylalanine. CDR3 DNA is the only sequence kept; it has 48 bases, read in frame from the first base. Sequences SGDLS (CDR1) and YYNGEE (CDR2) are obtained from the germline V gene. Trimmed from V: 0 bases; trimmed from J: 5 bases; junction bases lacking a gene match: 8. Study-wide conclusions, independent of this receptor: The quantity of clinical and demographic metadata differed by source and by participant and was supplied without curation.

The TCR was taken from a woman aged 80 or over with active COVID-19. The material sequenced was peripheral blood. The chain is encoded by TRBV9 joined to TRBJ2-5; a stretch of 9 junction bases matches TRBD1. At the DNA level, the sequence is TGTGCCAGCAGCGTAGCCCCGGACAGGGGCAGGGAGACCCAGTACTTC. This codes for CASSVAPDRGRETQYF.